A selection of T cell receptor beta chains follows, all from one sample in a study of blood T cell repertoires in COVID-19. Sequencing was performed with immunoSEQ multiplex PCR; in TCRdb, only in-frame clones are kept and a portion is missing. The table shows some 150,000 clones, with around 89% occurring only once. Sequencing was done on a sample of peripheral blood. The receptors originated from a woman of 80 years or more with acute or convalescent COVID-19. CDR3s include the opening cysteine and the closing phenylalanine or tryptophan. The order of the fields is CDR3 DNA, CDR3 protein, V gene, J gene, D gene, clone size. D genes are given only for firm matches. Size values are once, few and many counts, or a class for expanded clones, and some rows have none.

CDR3nt: TGCGCCAGCAGCTTGGGGGAAGGGGGCGGCAATCAGCCCCAGCATTTT
CDR3aa: CASSLGEGGGNQPQHF
v_gene: TRBV5-1
j_gene: TRBJ1-5
d_gene: TRBD1
abundance: .

CDR3nt: TGTGCCAGCAGCTACGGGACAGGGGATTTATACGAGCAGTACTTC
CDR3aa: CASSYGTGDLYEQYF
v_gene: TRBV4-2
j_gene: TRBJ2-7
d_gene: TRBD1
abundance: .

CDR3nt: TGTGCCAGCAGTTACTCCCTGGGGGCCCGGGACGGAGAAAAACTGTTTTTT
CDR3aa: CASSYSLGARDGEKLFF
v_gene: TRBV6-2/TRBV6-3
j_gene: TRBJ1-4
d_gene: .
abundance: .

CDR3nt: TGTGCCAGCAGCTTAGGGCCAGGGGAGGGGTATGGCTACACCTTC
CDR3aa: CASSLGPGEGYGYTF
v_gene: TRBV7-3
j_gene: TRBJ1-2
d_gene: .
abundance: once

CDR3nt: TGCGCCAGCAGCTTGAGCGGCAGGAGCTCTGGAAACACCATATATTTT
CDR3aa: CASSLSGRSSGNTIYF
v_gene: TRBV5-1
j_gene: TRBJ1-3
d_gene: .
abundance: .

CDR3nt: TGTGCCAGCAGCTCAAACAGGGATAATCAGCCCCAGCATTTT
CDR3aa: CASSSNRDNQPQHF
v_gene: TRBV7-2
j_gene: TRBJ1-5
d_gene: .
abundance: .

CDR3nt: TGTGCCAGCAGCCAGCAGGGGGCAGGGACTGAAGCTTTCTTT
CDR3aa: CASSQQGAGTEAFF
v_gene: TRBV3-1/TRBV3-2
j_gene: TRBJ1-1
d_gene: TRBD1
abundance: .

CDR3nt: TGTGCCAGCAGCTTCCGGACAGGGGCGAATCAGCCCCAGCATTTT
CDR3aa: CASSFRTGANQPQHF
v_gene: TRBV7-2
j_gene: TRBJ1-5
d_gene: TRBD1
abundance: few

CDR3nt: TGTGCCAGCAGCCAAGTGGGACAGGGACAGTTCTTC
CDR3aa: CASSQVGQGQFF
v_gene: TRBV3-1/TRBV3-2
j_gene: TRBJ2-1
d_gene: TRBD1
abundance: .

CDR3nt: TGCGCCAGCAGCCAAGGGACTCCTAACACAGATACGCAGTATTTT
CDR3aa: CASSQGTPNTDTQYF
v_gene: TRBV4-3
j_gene: TRBJ2-3
d_gene: .
abundance: .

CDR3nt: TGTGCCATCTCAGGGGGGAATGAGCAGTTCTTC
CDR3aa: CAISGGNEQFF
v_gene: TRBV3-1/TRBV3-2
j_gene: TRBJ2-1
d_gene: .
abundance: once

CDR3nt: TGTGCCAGCTCACCACAGAAACAGGGCCACGAGCAGTACTTC
CDR3aa: CASSPQKQGHEQYF
v_gene: TRBV18
j_gene: TRBJ2-7
d_gene: .
abundance: .

CDR3nt: TGTGCCAGCACCTACCGGGGACAGCCCCCTTATCTATATGGCTACACCTTC
CDR3aa: CASTYRGQPPYLYGYTF
v_gene: TRBV27
j_gene: TRBJ1-2
d_gene: TRBD1
abundance: .

CDR3nt: TGCGCCAGCAGCTTGGACAGTATTCAGCCCCAGCATTTT
CDR3aa: CASSLDSIQPQHF
v_gene: TRBV5-1
j_gene: TRBJ1-5
d_gene: .
abundance: .

CDR3nt: TGTGCCAGCAGCCAAGGTATCCAGCGGGGAGTCACAGATACGCAGTATTTT
CDR3aa: CASSQGIQRGVTDTQYF
v_gene: TRBV4-2
j_gene: TRBJ2-3
d_gene: TRBD2
abundance: .

CDR3nt: TGTGCCTGGAGTTTTCAGGGGAACACTGAAGCTTTCTTT
CDR3aa: CAWSFQGNTEAFF
v_gene: TRBV30
j_gene: TRBJ1-1
d_gene: .
abundance: .

CDR3nt: TGCGCCAGCAGCACCGACACAGGGTCGCAAGACACCGGGGAGCTGTTTTTT
CDR3aa: CASSTDTGSQDTGELFF
v_gene: TRBV5-1
j_gene: TRBJ2-2
d_gene: .
abundance: once

CDR3nt: TGCGCCAGCAGCCCCCTTGGTATTAGCGGGGGGAATGAGCAGTTCTTC
CDR3aa: CASSPLGISGGNEQFF
v_gene: TRBV4-1
j_gene: TRBJ2-1
d_gene: TRBD2
abundance: .

CDR3nt: TGTGCCAGCAGTTCCGGCGCAGGGGCAGGGGGCATCGGGGAGCTGTTTTTT
CDR3aa: CASSSGAGAGGIGELFF
v_gene: TRBV6-2/TRBV6-3
j_gene: TRBJ2-2
d_gene: TRBD1
abundance: .

CDR3nt: TGTGCCAGCAGTTTAGGCGGCTACGAGCAGTACTTC
CDR3aa: CASSLGGYEQYF
v_gene: TRBV2
j_gene: TRBJ2-7
d_gene: .
abundance: .

CDR3nt: TGTGCCAGCTCCCCGGCAGGGGGCAATCAGCCCCAGCATTTT
CDR3aa: CASSPAGGNQPQHF
v_gene: TRBV7-9
j_gene: TRBJ1-5
d_gene: .
abundance: .

CDR3nt: TGCGCCAGCAGCTCAGGACTAGCGGGGGGTAACCAAGAGACCCAGTACTTC
CDR3aa: CASSSGLAGGNQETQYF
v_gene: TRBV5-1
j_gene: TRBJ2-5
d_gene: TRBD2
abundance: .

CDR3nt: TGTGCCTGGACGGGACAGGCGATATATGAAGCTTTCTTT
CDR3aa: CAWTGQAIYEAFF
v_gene: TRBV30
j_gene: TRBJ1-1
d_gene: TRBD1
abundance: .

CDR3nt: TGTGCCAGCAGTTCACAGGGGGCTGGGGGTAGTTCACCCCTCCACTTT
CDR3aa: CASSSQGAGGSSPLHF
v_gene: TRBV11-2
j_gene: TRBJ1-6
d_gene: TRBD1
abundance: .

CDR3nt: TGTGCCACCAGCAGAGATACAGGGGCGATTAATGAAAAACTGTTTTTT
CDR3aa: CATSRDTGAINEKLFF
v_gene: TRBV15
j_gene: TRBJ1-4
d_gene: TRBD1
abundance: .

CDR3nt: TGTGCCAGCAGTGATCCCCCCCTTAATGAGCAGTTCTTC
CDR3aa: CASSDPPLNEQFF
v_gene: TRBV6-1
j_gene: TRBJ2-1
d_gene: .
abundance: .

CDR3nt: TGTGCCAGCAGTTACGGCAGGGGGCCCGGAAACACCATATATTTT
CDR3aa: CASSYGRGPGNTIYF
v_gene: TRBV6-5
j_gene: TRBJ1-3
d_gene: TRBD1
abundance: .

CDR3nt: TGCGCCAGCAGCTTGGTCGGGGGTCAGTACGAGCAGTACTTC
CDR3aa: CASSLVGGQYEQYF
v_gene: TRBV5-1
j_gene: TRBJ2-7
d_gene: .
abundance: .

CDR3nt: TGCGCCAGCAGCCAGCGTCTGAGACAGGGGGCTAACTATGGCTACACCTTC
CDR3aa: CASSQRLRQGANYGYTF
v_gene: TRBV4-3
j_gene: TRBJ1-2
d_gene: TRBD1
abundance: once

CDR3nt: TGTGCCTTATCAAGGGGGATGAACACTGAAGCTTTCTTT
CDR3aa: CALSRGMNTEAFF
v_gene: TRBV30
j_gene: TRBJ1-1
d_gene: .
abundance: .

CDR3nt: TGTGCCAGCAGTCTGTACGGGACTATCAATCAGCCCCAGCATTTT
CDR3aa: CASSLYGTINQPQHF
v_gene: TRBV2
j_gene: TRBJ1-5
d_gene: .
abundance: once

CDR3nt: TGTGCTAGTGGTTTGGTGACAGGGGGATGGACCGGGGAGCTGTTTTTT
CDR3aa: CASGLVTGGWTGELFF
v_gene: TRBV12-5
j_gene: TRBJ2-2
d_gene: TRBD1
abundance: .

CDR3nt: TGTGCCAGCAGCTTGGGACAGGGGGCGGGATATCAGCCCCAGCATTTT
CDR3aa: CASSLGQGAGYQPQHF
v_gene: TRBV5-5
j_gene: TRBJ1-5
d_gene: TRBD1
abundance: once

CDR3nt: TGTGCCACCAGTGACGGGGGGAGCGGCTACACCTTC
CDR3aa: CATSDGGSGYTF
v_gene: TRBV24-1
j_gene: TRBJ1-2
d_gene: .
abundance: once

CDR3nt: TGTGCCAGCAGCCGGGACAACCGAAACTACAATGAGCAGTTCTTC
CDR3aa: CASSRDNRNYNEQFF
v_gene: TRBV5-4
j_gene: TRBJ2-1
d_gene: .
abundance: .

CDR3nt: TGTGCCAGCAGCTTAACAGGGGCCTACGAGCAGTACTTC
CDR3aa: CASSLTGAYEQYF
v_gene: TRBV5-6
j_gene: TRBJ2-7
d_gene: TRBD1
abundance: .

CDR3nt: TGCAGTGCACAGGACGGTCAGCCCCAGCATTTT
CDR3aa: CSAQDGQPQHF
v_gene: TRBV20-1
j_gene: TRBJ1-5
d_gene: .
abundance: .

CDR3nt: TGTGCCAGTAGTGACTCCGGGACAGCTTCCTATGGCTACACCTTC
CDR3aa: CASSDSGTASYGYTF
v_gene: TRBV19
j_gene: TRBJ1-2
d_gene: TRBD1
abundance: .

CDR3nt: TGTGCCAGTAGAGAGAGGACAGGCTTTAATGAAAAACTGTTTTTT
CDR3aa: CASRERTGFNEKLFF
v_gene: TRBV19
j_gene: TRBJ1-4
d_gene: TRBD1
abundance: .

CDR3nt: TGTGCCAGTAGTTCGACAGGAGGGAGGGCTGAAGCTTTCTTT
CDR3aa: CASSSTGGRAEAFF
v_gene: TRBV19
j_gene: TRBJ1-1
d_gene: .
abundance: .

CDR3nt: TGCAGTGCTAGTTACTCAAGCTCTGGAAACACCATATATTTT
CDR3aa: CSASYSSSGNTIYF
v_gene: TRBV20-1
j_gene: TRBJ1-3
d_gene: .
abundance: .

CDR3nt: TGTGCCAGCAGCTTAGGGACTACTGGATATGGCTACACCTTC
CDR3aa: CASSLGTTGYGYTF
v_gene: TRBV11-2
j_gene: TRBJ1-2
d_gene: .
abundance: .